This T cell receptor beta chain was obtained from a study of beta chain features in type 1 diabetes (dated by TCRdb to 2017 to 2018). In the study overall: No differences in mean age, gender distribution, total cell number or subset yield were found between patients and healthy donors. A total of about 100 million sorted cells were examined across all samples, and RNA yield correlated strongly with the number of cells per subset. The study compared the TCRB repertoires of sorted circulating CD4+ T cell subsets in recently diagnosed type 1 diabetes patients with those in matched healthy donors. Whereas all 30 or so donors provided naive and central memory subsets, regulatory and stem cell-like memory subsets were isolated from just 8 patients and roughly 8 healthy donors. What the study reported, not specific to this receptor: At VDJ recombination sites, type 1 diabetes patients had fewer insertions and more deleted nucleotides, which implies abnormalities in thymic rearrangement. Because the HLA sub-analyses included only small numbers of individuals, any influence of HLA type on TCRB rearrangement was left unresolved. Because cDNA rather than genomic DNA was sequenced, highly expressing activated cells could have been over-represented, although no difference in activation and CD3 levels was found between groups. PCR might favor shorter templates, but patient and control samples were amplified and corrected together, so any skew would affect both groups equally. A moderate but significant shortening of TCRB CDR3 length was observed in type 1 diabetes patients in all four CD4+ subsets. Naive, central memory and regulatory TCRB repertoires appeared more similar among patients than among healthy donors.

The junction carries 9 bases between V and J, which are trimmed by 1 base and 3 bases respectively. Via the germline V gene (reference sequence), CDR1 is MNHEY and CDR2 SMNVEV. The CDR3 contains 14 residues, cysteine and phenylalanine counted. Left in the record is the CDR3 DNA by itself, 42 bases read in frame from the first base. Each donor gave one peripheral blood draw, roughly 0.12 L on average, collected into heparinised tubes. Naive, central memory, regulatory and stem cell-like memory CD4+ T cells were sorted on a BD FACSAria II using a panel including CD45RO, CCR7, CD25, CD127, CD95 and CD27. A purity above 98% was achieved for all sorted populations. PBMCs were isolated right away by Lymphoprep density gradient centrifugation and were stained directly, without culture. To minimize batch effects, samples were stained and sorted in pairs, one healthy donor with one patient per experiment.

The entire amount of isolated RNA was reverse transcribed using the High Capacity cDNA Reverse Transcription Kit, so the sequenced TCRB transcripts were expressed ones. Deep immunoSEQ sequencing was applied to naive, central memory and regulatory T cell samples, giving an average of around 3.4 million total reads per sample. Sorted cells were lysed in RLT buffer and RNA was extracted with DNase-treated RNeasy Micro or Mini kits, depending on cell number. To prevent cross-contamination, every cell subset was processed on its own, while patient and healthy donor samples were processed together. TCRB sequences were amplified from cDNA with the immunoSEQ multiplex PCR, producing 87-bp fragments spanning the CDR3 region. Sequencing of the amplicons was performed on the Illumina HiSeq platform. The source study handled its data this way. Synthetic template baselines were used to correct PCR bias computationally, reads within Hamming distance 2 were collapsed together, and singletons that could not be merged were discarded. Reads were aligned against IMGT to assign V, D and J genes, CDR3 length and insertions or deletions at six rearrangement sites. Within each subset, clonotype counts were normalized to the number of sorted cells before true diversity and Gini coefficients were calculated with the tcR R package. The overlap coefficient, calculated on TCRB nucleotide sequences, was used to quantify repertoire sharing. Out-of-frame TCRB sequences from naive cells were analyzed as a proxy for the pre-selection repertoire. TCRdb provides this immuneACCESS table in a form limited to in-frame rearrangements. Some clones are lacking; in checked studies, under half of them reflect an unresolved V gene, and why the rest are absent is not known. From that table come the V and J calls and clone size; the DNA was used to work out D and trimming. The sample yields 500,000 to 850,000 clones; around an eighth were counted once. The top ten hold just under 0.04% of the sample.

In this sample, this clone turned up a few times. Its target antigen remains unknown. No much larger clone exists at a distance of one base, and base qualities are not known. Specimen: naive CD4+ T cells from blood. The sample's cell subset or site label, decoded: true naive CD4+ T cells. The chain uses TRBV27 and TRBJ1-2, with no confidently assigned D gene. The sequence was obtained from a young man with type 1 diabetes. In nucleotides, the sequence is TGTGCCAGCAGTTTATACCCCGAGGACTATGGCTACACCTTC. This encodes CASSLYPEDYGYTF.